This T cell receptor (beta chain) was identified during a study of OX40 agonist ivuxolimab in advanced cancers. The study, taken as a whole, reports: What antigens the expanded peripheral T cells recognized was never established.

Comments on this clone: Antigen specificity is unknown.

This CDR3 is 15 amino acids long. CDR1 is MNHEY, CDR2 SMNVEV, per germline (reference sequence). V lost 2 bases to trimming and J lost 2 bases, with 13 bases between them. Generated by immunoSEQ multiplex PCR, the TCRdb table keeps only in-frame clones and is missing some. The sample shows roughly 80,000 clones, 85% of them seen only once. V is TRBV27 and J is TRBJ2-7; D is perhaps TRBD1 (5 bases). The sample here was CD4+ or CD8+ T cells sorted from blood, taken in a trial of the OX40 agonist ivuxolimab. The origin of this receptor is an adult with an advanced solid tumor such as melanoma, head and neck, liver or kidney cancer. CDR3 in amino acids: CASSLQTAMPYEQYF. The CDR3 nucleotides read TGTGCCAGCAGTTTACAGACAGCGATGCCCTACGAGCAGTACTTC.